This TCR beta chain came from a study of cytomegalovirus exposure and HLA in healthy donors (dated by TCRdb to between 2016 and 2019). At the level of the whole study: The roughly 670 repertoires of the first cohort and the roughly 120 validation repertoires were produced on the same platform, according to a later analysis. The study aimed to test whether signatures of past pathogen exposure could be identified by cataloging public T cell receptors. Besides the first cohort of approximately 710 subjects, a separate validation cohort made up of roughly 130 different subjects was used. To predict cytomegalovirus infection status, the study brought together high-throughput TCR immunosequencing, statistical association of individual TCRs with disease status, and machine learning. Overall results and qualifications from the work: Of the cluster scores, roughly 95% were above 0 in a later analysis, which found that TCRs clustered in the first cohort also tended to co-occur in the approximately 130 validation repertoires. In vitro tests confirmed that a few of the cytomegalovirus-associated TCR beta chains recognize cytomegalovirus antigens. Cytomegalovirus status was reported to be diagnosed by the classifier with high specificity and sensitivity in both the original and validation cohorts. While some public TCRs were present in many individuals, most TCR sequences turned up only very rarely across donors. The study gave a list of 150 to 200 TCR beta chains associated with cytomegalovirus. A later analysis lacked HLA typing for the validation cohort, so it scored co-occurrence in that cohort across all 110 or so repertoires. The authors suggested that the approach could potentially be generalized to other disease states and immunological phenotypes.

The protocol used for the library was the immunoSEQ multiplex PCR assay. Per the source publication's procedure: A statistical classification framework was built for diagnosing cytomegalovirus status from the catalog of TCR beta chain sequences. Sourced from immuneACCESS, this table was stored by TCRdb with only in-frame sequences that have V and J called. A share of the clones is absent; for the studies checked, an unresolved V gene accounts for under half, and the remainder has no known explanation. V and J calls and clone size are copied from that table; D and trimming were computed from the DNA. A total of about 190,000 clones appear in this sample, approximately 80% of them only once. In total, the top ten clones hold more than 6.5% of the sample. Germline trimming: 4 bases from V, 4 bases from J; junction bases outside gene matches: 4. Looking up the germline V gene yields CDR1 SGHRS and CDR2 YFSETQ. There are 14 amino acids in the CDR3, from cysteine to phenylalanine inclusive. Just the 42-base CDR3 DNA is kept, in frame starting at base 1.

Regarding this clone: The target of this receptor is not known. No base quality information exists; no much larger clone differs at one position.

Donors formed part of the validation cohort, which comprised 120 subjects and was distinct from the first cohort of several hundred subjects. Recombination connected TRBV5-1 to TRBJ2-2, with 7 bases matching TRBD1. This TCR came from a man younger than 35 in good health and CMV-seropositive. Sequencing used PBMCs. The nucleotide sequence is TGCGCCAGCAGCACGGGACAGCCCACCGGGGAGCTGTTTTTT. The resulting protein is CASSTGQPTGELFF. Outside the CDR3, residues come from the reference TRBV5-1 and TRBJ2-2 proteins, so the full variable domain is: KAGVTQTPRYLIKTRGQQVTLSCSPISGHRSVSWYQQTPGQGLQFLFEYFSETQRNKGNFPGRFSGRQFSNSRSEMNVSTLELGDSALYLCASSTGQPTGELFFGEGSRLTVL.